The clone carrying this TCR beta chain has more than one count but fewer than ten. The antigen is undetermined. The data belong to a study of T cells after yellow fever vaccination. Findings of the study overall: Most clones from primary vaccination resurfaced after the booster (about 95% CD4, around 89% CD8).

TCRdb processed the 5' RACE reads anew with MiXCR; each CDR3 protein has one entry. Counted here are 150,000 to 200,000 distinct CDR3 sequences, around 8.5% occurring once; the ten biggest clones make up around 33%. The sequence was obtained from a man aged 18 to 29 who received the YFV17D yellow fever vaccine. The sample in question was CD8+ T cells sorted from PBMCs, obtained 45 days after the yellow fever booster vaccination.

CDR3 residues: CASSFFGEQYF. CDR3 DNA: TGTGCCAGCAGTTTCTTTGGCGAGCAGTACTTC. The chain is built from TRBV27 and TRBJ2-7, with D unresolved. Deletions cut 3 bases from V and 6 bases from J, with 6 bases between. Germline CDR1 reads MNHEY; CDR2 reads SMNVEV (reference sequence). This CDR3 is built from 11 residues.